The 11 T cell receptor beta chains listed next were all sequenced from one sample in a study of shared clonotypes between healthy human individuals. Clones were sequenced by immunoSEQ multiplex PCR, and TCRdb holds only the in-frame ones, with some missing. The sample records a few million clones, approximately 92% being singletons. It was CD45RO-negative cells, positively selected for CCR7, that made up naive CD8 cells, with terminally differentiated effector memory CD45RA+ cells excluded. The sample was naive CD8+ T cells from PBMCs. These receptors were collected from a man between 18 and 29 years old in good health. Some clones in this sample may be carry-over from other donors' samples.

This clone was seen only a few times. This chain uses TRBV4-1 with TRBJ1-2; no reliable D call. Trimming cost V 1 base and J 4 bases, with 10 bases left between them. The germline V gene has CDR1 MGHRA and CDR2 YSYEKL. The CDR3 runs 14 residues. CDR3 sequence: CASSQAGASYGYTF. The CDR3 nucleotides are TGCGCCAGCAGCCAAGCCGGTGCGAGCTATGGCTACACCTTC.

The chain joins TRBV19 to TRBJ2-7; D gene unclear. Germline assignment: CDR1 LNHDA and CDR2 SQIVND (reference sequence). This CDR3 is 13 amino acids long. Trimming left V 2 bases short and J 4 bases short, with 9 bases between. The DNA for the CDR3 is TGTGCCAGTAGTATAAACCCTTGGTACGAGCAGTACTTC. Its protein is CASSINPWYEQYF.

The rearrangement links TRBV28 to TRBJ2-3, with TRBD2 as a possible D gene (5 bases). V dropped 6 bases and J dropped 6 bases, with 10 bases sitting between them. The CDR3 loop spans 12 amino acids. From germline, CDR1 is MDHEN and CDR2 SYDVKM. In DNA form, the CDR3 reads TGTGCCAGCAGCCAACGGAGGGATACGCAGTATTTT. It translates to CASSQRRDTQYF. The variable domain in full, completed from reference TRBV28 and TRBJ2-3, reads DVKVTQSSRYLVKRTGEKVFLECVQDMDHENMFWYRQDPGLGLRLIYFSYDVKMKEKGDIPEGYSVSREKKERFSLILESASTNQTSMYLCASSQRRDTQYFGPGTRLTVL.

The chain has TRBV10-2 and TRBJ2-1; 8 bases match TRBD2. CDR1 WSHSY and CDR2 SAAADI come from the germline V gene. The CDR3 is 15 residues long. The V and J ends lost 5 bases and 6 bases, in that order; junction bases with no gene match: 9. The CDR3 sequence is CASSQRPAGGNEQFF. CDR3 in DNA: TGCGCCAGCAGTCAAAGGCCGGCGGGAGGCAATGAGCAGTTCTTC.

The chain recombines TRBV19 with TRBJ2-1; TRBD2 matches 13 bases. This CDR3 is built from 17 residues. Germline V lookup: CDR1 LNHDA, CDR2 SQIVND (reference sequence). Trimming took 5 bases from V and 4 from J; bases not matched to a gene: 8. The DNA for the CDR3 is TGTGCCAGTAGTCCCCCCGGGACTAGCGGGAATTACAATGAGCAGTTCTTC. Translation gives CASSPPGTSGNYNEQFF.

Comment on this clone: The germline gene is not matched at one end of the junction; a read error may be the cause. V and J are TRBV4-2 and TRBJ1-2; perhaps TRBD1 as D (6 bases). The CDR3 sequence is 16 residues long. CDR1 is LGHNA, CDR2 YNFKEQ, per germline. As DNA, the CDR3 is TGTGCCAGCGGCCAGGAGACGGGGGCCGCAAACTATGGCTACACCTTC. Its translation is CASGQETGAANYGYTF.

The chain links TRBV19 to TRBJ1-2; D is unclear. This CDR3 comprises 14 residues. V lost 11 bases to trimming and J lost 4 bases, with 20 bases between them. Germline V gene data show CDR1 as LNHDA and CDR2 as SQIVND (reference sequence). CDR3 protein: CAGRMSQAPYGYTF. CDR3 coding DNA: TGTGCCGGGAGGATGAGTCAGGCCCCCTATGGCTACACCTTC.

The chain combines TRBV27 with TRBJ2-7; D might be TRBD1 (5 bases). The CDR3 runs 15 residues. From germline, CDR1 is MNHEY and CDR2 SMNVEV (reference sequence). Trimming shortened V by 7 bases and J by 0 bases, and 16 bases separated the two germline ends. CDR3 in amino acids: CASTPRAGSSYEQYF. Here the CDR3 DNA reads TGTGCCAGCACCCCTAGGGCAGGGTCCTCCTACGAGCAGTACTTC.

The chain is built from TRBV5-1 and TRBJ2-1; 12 bases align to TRBD2. Per germline, CDR1 SGHRS and CDR2 YFSETQ. The CDR3 runs to 15 residues. The trim removed 3 bases at V and 6 bases at J, leaving 4 bases unmatched. The CDR3 loop is CASSSSGRAPNEQFF. The CDR3 DNA reads as TGCGCCAGCAGCTCTAGCGGGAGGGCACCCAATGAGCAGTTCTTC.

A note on this clone: Other nucleotide sequences in the sample specify the same CDR3. The rearrangement joins TRBV9 to TRBJ1-3; no clear D. Trimming shortened V by 3 bases and J by 1 base, and 5 bases separated the two germline ends. Germline lookup yields CDR1 SGDLS and CDR2 YYNGEE. The CDR3 spans 13 residues. CDR3 DNA: TGTGCCAGCAGCGGACGGTCTGGAAACACCATATATTTT. It codes for CASSGRSGNTIYF.

V is TRBV27 and J is TRBJ2-3, with 11 positions matching TRBD2. The CDR3 sequence is 16 residues long. With 5 bases clipped from V and 1 base from J, the junction kept 5 bases outside the gene matches. Germline V CDR1 and CDR2: MNHEY, SMNVEV (reference sequence). Here the CDR3 DNA reads TGTGCCAGCAGTCCACTAGCGGGAGAAGGCACAGATACGCAGTATTTT. Translated, it gives CASSPLAGEGTDTQYF.